The T cell receptor beta chain described here comes from a study of early T cells in non-severe SARS-CoV-2 infection. Study-level information: Sequencing of bulk RNA from unsorted whole blood was done, without chain pairing. The study's findings and limits: Database matching using VDJdb favored anti-spike CD8 responses, with private and CD4 specificities left missing.

This clonotype was counted many times. Its antigen remains unknown. Tagging with unique molecular identifiers was applied to individual cDNA molecules. TCRdb re-called the 5' RACE reads with MiXCR, one entry per CDR3 protein. The table has 65,000 to 75,000 distinct CDR3 sequences, 13% seen once; the top ten hold 5.2%. The CDR3 has 13 amino acids. The V end lost 1 base, the J end lost 3 bases, and 9 bases lay between the germline ends. The V gene's germline CDR1 is DFQATT and CDR2 SNEGSKA (reference sequence). Input material: whole blood. The gene calls are TRBV20-1 and TRBJ1-1; D is unclear. This TCR came from an adult who was a healthcare worker with PCR-confirmed SARS-CoV-2 infection or an uninfected control (not recorded which). Here the CDR3 reads CSARAGWDTEAFF. In DNA form, the CDR3 reads TGCAGTGCTAGAGCTGGGTGGGACACTGAAGCTTTCTTT.